This T cell receptor beta chain came from a study of blood T cell repertoires in COVID-19. This clone has just one count. This study enrolled people aged about 18 to 100 from approximately 24 US geographic areas. Per the original methods: Estimated nucleated cell counts came from reference gene primer amplification. Assay: immunoSEQ multiplex PCR; the TCRdb copy retains only in-frame clones and omits some. D and trimming were read from the DNA, whereas the V and J calls and clone size are those reported in that table. Among 150,000 to 200,000 clones listed, around 80% were seen once. The J segment lost 8 bases and the V segment lost 1 base, leaving 10 bases of the junction unmatched. CDR1 LGHDT and CDR2 YNNKEL come from the germline V gene (reference sequence). The CDR3 runs 17 residues.

Sequences were obtained from PBMCs or T cells enriched from blood (not recorded which). The chain has TRBV3-1 (or the pseudogene TRBV3-2) and TRBJ1-6, with TRBD1 matching over 8 bases. The receptor was isolated from a woman between 50 and 59 years old in a cohort exposed to, infected with or recovered from COVID-19 (not recorded which). CDR3 nucleotides: TGTGCCAGCAGCCAAGGGATCCCAGGGGGCATGTATTCACCCCTCCACTTT. Translated, it gives CASSQGIPGGMYSPLHF.